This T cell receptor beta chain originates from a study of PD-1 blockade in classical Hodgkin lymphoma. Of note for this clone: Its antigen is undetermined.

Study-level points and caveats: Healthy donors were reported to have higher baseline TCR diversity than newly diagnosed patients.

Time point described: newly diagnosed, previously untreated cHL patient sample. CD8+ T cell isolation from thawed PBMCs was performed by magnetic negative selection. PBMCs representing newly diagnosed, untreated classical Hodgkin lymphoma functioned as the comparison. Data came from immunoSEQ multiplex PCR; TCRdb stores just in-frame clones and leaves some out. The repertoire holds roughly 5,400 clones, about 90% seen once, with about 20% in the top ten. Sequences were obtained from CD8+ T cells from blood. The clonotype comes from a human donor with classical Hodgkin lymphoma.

The CDR3 coding sequence is TGTGCCAGCAGCACAACCGGGACTACCGGCGATGGGCAGTACTTC. Translated, it gives CASSTTGTTGDGQYF. This chain links TRBV9 with TRBJ2-7; 7 positions match TRBD2. CDR1 and CDR2 from the germline V gene are SGDLS and YYNGEE. The trim removed 4 bases at V and 9 bases at J, leaving 16 bases unmatched. The CDR3 contains 15 residues.